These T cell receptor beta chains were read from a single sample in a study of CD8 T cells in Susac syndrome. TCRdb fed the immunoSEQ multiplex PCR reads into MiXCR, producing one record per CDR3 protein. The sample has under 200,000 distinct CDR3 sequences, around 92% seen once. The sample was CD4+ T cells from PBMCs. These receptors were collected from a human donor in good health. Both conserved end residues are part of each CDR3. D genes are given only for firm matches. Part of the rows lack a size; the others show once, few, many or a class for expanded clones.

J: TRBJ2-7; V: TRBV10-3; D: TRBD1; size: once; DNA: TGTGCCATCAGTGAGTGGGTTAGGACAGGGCCCTACGAGCAGTACTTC; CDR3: CAISEWVRTGPYEQYF
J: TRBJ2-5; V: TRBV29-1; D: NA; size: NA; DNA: TGCAGCGTCGACCTGTTTCAAGAGACCCAGTACTTC; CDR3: CSVDLFQETQYF
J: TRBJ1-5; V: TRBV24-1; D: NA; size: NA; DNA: TGTGCCACCAGTGACTGGAATCAGCCCCAGCATTTT; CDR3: CATSDWNQPQHF
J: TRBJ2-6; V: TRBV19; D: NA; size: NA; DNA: TGTGCCAGTAGTATAGCCGGGGTAGCCTCTGGGGCCAACGTCCTGACTTTC; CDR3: CASSIAGVASGANVLTF
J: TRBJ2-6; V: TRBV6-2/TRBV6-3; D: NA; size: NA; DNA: TGTGCCAGCAGTCTCCTCGAGGGGTTGGAAGGGGCCAACGTCCTGACTTTC; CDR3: CASSLLEGLEGANVLTF
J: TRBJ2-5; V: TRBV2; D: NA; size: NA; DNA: TGTGCCAGCCGGGAAGAGACCCAGTACTTC; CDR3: CASREETQYF
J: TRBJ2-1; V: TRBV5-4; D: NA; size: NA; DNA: TGTGCCAGCAGCTTTAGCGGCAGCTCCTACAATGAGCAGTTCTTC; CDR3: CASSFSGSSYNEQFF
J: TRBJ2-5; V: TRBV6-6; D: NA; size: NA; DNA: TGTGCCACCCAGTCGATTGAGACCCAGTACTTC; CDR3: CATQSIETQYF
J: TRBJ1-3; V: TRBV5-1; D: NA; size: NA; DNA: TGCGCCAGCAGCAGTACAGCCGACTCTGGAAACACCATATATTTT; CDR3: CASSSTADSGNTIYF
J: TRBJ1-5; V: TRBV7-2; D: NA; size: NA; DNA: TGTGCCAGCAGCCCCCGGGTGGATCAGCCCCAGCATTTT; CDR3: CASSPRVDQPQHF
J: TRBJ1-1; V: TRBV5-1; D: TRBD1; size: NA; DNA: TGCGCCAGCAGCCGAGGACAGGGTTCCGTGAACACTGAAGCTTTCTTT; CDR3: CASSRGQGSVNTEAFF
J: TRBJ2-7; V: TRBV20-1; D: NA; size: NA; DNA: TGCAGTGCTAGAGATACAGGGAAGACCTACGAGCAGTACTTC; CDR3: CSARDTGKTYEQYF
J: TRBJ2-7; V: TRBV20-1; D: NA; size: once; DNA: TGCAGTGCTAGACCCGTCGGATCACCCATGGGCGACGAGCAGTACTTC; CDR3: CSARPVGSPMGDEQYF
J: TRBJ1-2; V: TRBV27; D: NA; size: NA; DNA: TGTGCCAGCAGTTTCTCCAGCGGCGGACTATATGGCTACACCTTC; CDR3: CASSFSSGGLYGYTF
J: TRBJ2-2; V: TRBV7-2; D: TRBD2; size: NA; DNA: TGTGCCAGCAGCCCCCTGGCTCGGGAGGCAGTCACCGGGGAGCTGTTTTTT; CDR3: CASSPLAREAVTGELFF
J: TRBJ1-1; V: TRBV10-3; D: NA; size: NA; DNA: TGTGCCATCAGTGAGTCTTACGGGGCCTACACTGAAGCTTTCTTT; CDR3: CAISESYGAYTEAFF
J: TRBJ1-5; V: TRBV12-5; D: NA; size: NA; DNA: TGTGCTAGTGGACTAGCGACGCCGAGGGGTCAGCCCCAGCATTTT; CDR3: CASGLATPRGQPQHF
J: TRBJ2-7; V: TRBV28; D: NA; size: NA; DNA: TGTGCCAGCAGTTTACAAGGGCGCGAGCAGTACTTC; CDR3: CASSLQGREQYF
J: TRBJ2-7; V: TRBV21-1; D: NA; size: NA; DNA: TGTGCCACCGAAGGAAGGGGTTACGAGCAGTACTTC; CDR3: CATEGRGYEQYF
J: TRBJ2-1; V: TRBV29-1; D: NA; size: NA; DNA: TGCAGCGTAGGCGGGACTTACAATGAGCAGTTCTTC; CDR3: CSVGGTYNEQFF
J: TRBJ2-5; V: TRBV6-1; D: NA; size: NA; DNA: TGTGCCAGCAGTGAAGCGCTGACAAGCGTAGGGACCCAGTACTTC; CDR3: CASSEALTSVGTQYF
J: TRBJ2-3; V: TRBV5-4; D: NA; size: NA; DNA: TGTGCCAGCAGCTTCAGACTGGCTAGCACAGATACGCAGTATTTT; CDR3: CASSFRLASTDTQYF
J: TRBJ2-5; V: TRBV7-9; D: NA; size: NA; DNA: TGTGCCAGCAGCTTACAGGGCGCATGGCGAGAGACCCAGTACTTC; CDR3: CASSLQGAWRETQYF
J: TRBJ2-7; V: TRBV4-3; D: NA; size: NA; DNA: TGCGCCAGCAGCCAAGCTCGGGGGTCCTACGAGCAGTACTTC; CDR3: CASSQARGSYEQYF
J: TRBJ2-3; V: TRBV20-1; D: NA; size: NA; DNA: TGCAGTGCTGCGGACCTCACAGATACGCAGTATTTT; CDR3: CSAADLTDTQYF
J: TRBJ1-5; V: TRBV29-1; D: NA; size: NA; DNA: TGCAGCGTTGGAGGCGGGCAGGATCAGCCCCAGCATTTT; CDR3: CSVGGGQDQPQHF
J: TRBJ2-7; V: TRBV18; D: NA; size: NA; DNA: TGTGCCAGCTCACCACCCGGGACTCCCGGCGAGCAGTACTTC; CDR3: CASSPPGTPGEQYF
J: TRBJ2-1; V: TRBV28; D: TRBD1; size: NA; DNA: TGTGCCAGCAGTTCCCATAGCCCGGGACAGGGCAATGAGCAGTTCTTC; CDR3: CASSSHSPGQGNEQFF
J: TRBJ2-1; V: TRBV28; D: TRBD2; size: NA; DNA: TGTGCCAGCAGAGGGACTAGCGGGAGGGGGGGTTACAATGAGCAGTTCTTC; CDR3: CASRGTSGRGGYNEQFF
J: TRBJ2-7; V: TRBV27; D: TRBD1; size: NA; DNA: TGTGCCAGCAGCTTCGACGGGGACAGGGTTTCCTACGAGCAGTACTTC; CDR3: CASSFDGDRVSYEQYF
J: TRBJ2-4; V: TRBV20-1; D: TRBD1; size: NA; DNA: TGCAGTGCTCATGACAGGGGAAGTGCCAAAAACATTCAGTACTTC; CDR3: CSAHDRGSAKNIQYF
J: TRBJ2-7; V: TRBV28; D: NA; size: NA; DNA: TGTGCCAGCAGTTTGGCTGGTTATTTCTACGAGCAGTACTTC; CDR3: CASSLAGYFYEQYF
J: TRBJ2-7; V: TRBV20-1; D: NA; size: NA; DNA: TGCAGTGCAGGCGGCGAGGGAACCTACGAGCAGTACTTC; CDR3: CSAGGEGTYEQYF
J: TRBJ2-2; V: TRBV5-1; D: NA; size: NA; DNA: TGCGCCAGCAGCTTGGGGTTTCCGAACACCGGGGAGCTGTTTTTT; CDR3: CASSLGFPNTGELFF
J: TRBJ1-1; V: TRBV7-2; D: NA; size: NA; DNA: TGTGCCAGCAGCTTACCGGGGAGGGCTGAAGCTTTCTTT; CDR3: CASSLPGRAEAFF
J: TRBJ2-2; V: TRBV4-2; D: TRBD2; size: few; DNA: TGTGCCAGCAGCCCTGGACTAGCGGGGGACACCGGGGAGCTGTTTTTT; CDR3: CASSPGLAGDTGELFF
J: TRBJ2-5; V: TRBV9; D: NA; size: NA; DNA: TGTGCCAGCAGCGAAGGGTTGGAGACCCAGTACTTC; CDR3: CASSEGLETQYF
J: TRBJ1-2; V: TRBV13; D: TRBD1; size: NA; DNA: TGTGCCAGCAGCCCGGACAGGGAGAGATATGGCTACACCTTC; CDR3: CASSPDRERYGYTF
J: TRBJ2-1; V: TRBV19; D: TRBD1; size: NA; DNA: TGTGCCAGTAGTATGGGGACAGTCTCCTACAATGAGCAGTTCTTC; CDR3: CASSMGTVSYNEQFF
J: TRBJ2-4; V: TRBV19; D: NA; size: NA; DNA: TGTGCCAGTAGTACCCGACCCGGGGGATACGGCAAAAACATTCAGTACTTC; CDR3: CASSTRPGGYGKNIQYF
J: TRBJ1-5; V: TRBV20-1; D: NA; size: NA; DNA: TGCAGTGCTCCCCTACCGGGCGGAGGGAGTCAGCCCCAGCATTTT; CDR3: CSAPLPGGGSQPQHF
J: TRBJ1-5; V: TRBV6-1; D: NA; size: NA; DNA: TGTGCCAGCACTCTGGACGGGGATCAGCCCCAGCATTTT; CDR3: CASTLDGDQPQHF
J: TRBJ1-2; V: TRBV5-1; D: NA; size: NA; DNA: TGCGCCAGCAGCTTGGTGGGCCAAAACTATGGCTACACCTTC; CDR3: CASSLVGQNYGYTF
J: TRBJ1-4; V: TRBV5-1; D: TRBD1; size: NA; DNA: TGCGCCAGCAGCCGTACAGGGGTAGGCGAAAAACTGTTTTTT; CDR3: CASSRTGVGEKLFF
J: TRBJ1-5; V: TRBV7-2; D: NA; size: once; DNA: TGTGCCAGCAGCTTCGGTGAGAGTCAGCCCCAGCATTTT; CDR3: CASSFGESQPQHF
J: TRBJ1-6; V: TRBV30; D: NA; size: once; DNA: TGTGCCTGGACCGACAGCCTAGGTTCACCCCTCCACTTT; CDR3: CAWTDSLGSPLHF
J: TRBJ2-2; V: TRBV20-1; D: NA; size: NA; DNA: TGCAGTGCCGCCAAGGGGGGAAACACCGGGGAGCTGTTTTTT; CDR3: CSAAKGGNTGELFF